This T cell receptor (beta chain) was retrieved from a study of cytomegalovirus exposure and HLA in healthy donors. Germline V lookup: CDR1 MNHEY, CDR2 SVGAGI. CDR3 length equals 13 residues. In regard to this clone: Germline and junction disagree at one end, which may indicate a read error.

PCR employed 60 Vbeta and 13 Jbeta primers. Sequencing used immunoSEQ multiplex PCR; TCRdb keeps in-frame clones, though not all of them. This table has 70,000 to 80,000 clones, around 82% appearing once. The sample comprised PBMCs. This receptor was taken from a man younger than 30 in good health and CMV-seronegative. The chain joins TRBV6-5 to TRBJ1-1; TRBD1 matches 7 bases. The CDR3 spells CASRTGSLTQAFF. CDR3 DNA sequence: TGTGCCAGCAGGACAGGGAGCCTCACTCAAGCTTTCTTT.